The entry that follows covers one T cell receptor beta chain sequence. The antigen is undetermined. Replicate PCRs run on sorted subsets employed approximately 180 ng DNA, 25,000 to 35,000 T cell genomes. TCRdb keeps only in-frame clones here, not all; method: immunoSEQ multiplex PCR. Of just over 2,000,000 clones listed, roughly 94% are singletons. The data stem from a study of shared clonotypes between healthy human individuals. Findings of the study overall: The genetic and exposure-history diversity represented was limited by few donors.

CDR1 SGHRS and CDR2 YFSETQ come from the germline V gene. Trimming pared 6 bases from V and 6 bases from J, leaving 10 bases between. The length of the CDR3 is 11 residues. This clonotype was obtained from a man between 18 and 35 years old in good health. The sequencing input was naive CD4+ T cells sorted from blood. This sample's subset: CD45RA+ positively selected. V is TRBV5-1 and J is TRBJ2-7; TRBD2 might be the D (5 bases). Here the CDR3 DNA reads TGCGCCAGCATCGGAGGCGGCGAGCAGTACTTC. Protein product: CASIGGGEQYF.